Here is one T cell receptor beta chain with its context. Its antigen is currently unknown. The data originate from a study of cytomegalovirus exposure and HLA in healthy donors. PCR involved 60 Vbeta and 13 Jbeta primers. Data came from immunoSEQ multiplex PCR; TCRdb stores just in-frame clones and leaves some out. The data contain 100,000 to 130,000 clones, around 80% of them singletons. V trimming: 2 bases; J trimming: 2 bases; junction bases outside the gene matches: 0. From germline, CDR1 is MNHEY and CDR2 SMNVEV (reference sequence). This CDR3 has 15 amino acids. General study findings and limits: Some highly shared sequence variants likely arose as a pipeline artifact. TCR sequences were mostly rare, though some public TCRs occurred in many donors.

The sample comprised PBMCs. The source of this sequence is a man aged 25 to 40 in good health and CMV-seropositive. J is TRBJ1-5 and V is TRBV27; 10 bases map to TRBD1. CDR3 loop: CASSLGTGGNQPQHF. The DNA for the CDR3 is TGTGCCAGCAGTTTAGGGACAGGGGGCAATCAGCCCCAGCATTTT.